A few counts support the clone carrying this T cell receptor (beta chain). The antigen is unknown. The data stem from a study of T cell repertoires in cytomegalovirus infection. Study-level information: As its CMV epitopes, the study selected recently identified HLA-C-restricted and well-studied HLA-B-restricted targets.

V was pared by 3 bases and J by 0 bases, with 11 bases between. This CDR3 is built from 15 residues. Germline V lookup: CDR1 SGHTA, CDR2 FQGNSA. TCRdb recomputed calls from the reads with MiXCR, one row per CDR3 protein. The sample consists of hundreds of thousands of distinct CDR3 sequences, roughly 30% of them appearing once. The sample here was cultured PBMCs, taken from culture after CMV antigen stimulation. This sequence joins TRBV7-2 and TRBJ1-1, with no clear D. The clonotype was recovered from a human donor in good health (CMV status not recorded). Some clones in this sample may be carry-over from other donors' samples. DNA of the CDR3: TGTGCCAGCAGCTTGTACAGCGCCATGAACACTGAAGCTTTCTTT. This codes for CASSLYSAMNTEAFF.